The TCR beta chain described here comes from a study of T cells in narcolepsy. Trimming took off 2 bases at V and 7 bases at J, with 8 bases between the two ends. This CDR3 has 12 residues. Germline-derived CDR1 and CDR2 are MNHNS and SASEGT. TCRdb's table, derived via immunoSEQ multiplex PCR, lists solely in-frame clones and lacks some. Among approximately 25,000 clones listed, 60% to 75% were seen once. This clone was detected only once. J is TRBJ2-5 and V is TRBV6-1; no definite D call. This clonotype originated in a human donor in good health. The specimen sequenced was memory (CD45RA-) CD4+ T cells from blood. The CDR3 DNA sequence: TGTGCCAGCAGTGAACTTGGGCCGACCCAGTACTTC. Protein sequence: CASSELGPTQYF.